This is a list of T cell receptor beta chains from one sample in a study of T-cell reconstitution after alpha-beta-depleted transplantation in children. TCRdb re-called the PCR reads with MiXCR, one entry per CDR3 protein. There are 550,000 to 600,000 distinct CDR3 sequences in the sample; about 21% occur only once, and less than 15% lies in the top ten. This specimen was PBMCs, mostly from graft donor cells, taken 360 days after TCRalphabeta/CD19-depleted stem cell transplant. The receptors here all came from a boy under two years old who had a stem cell transplant for acute myeloid leukemia, so the T cells may come from the graft donor. The CDR3 runs from the conserved cysteine through the conserved F or W. The order of the fields is clone size, D gene, V gene, J gene, CDR3 DNA, CDR3 protein. The D gene is left open where the match is weak. Some rows have no size entry. The others give once, few or many, or a class for an expanded clone.

NA	NA	TRBV29-1	TRBJ2-3	TGCAGCGTTTGGGGGACCTCCCTAGATACGCAGTATTTT	CSVWGTSLDTQYF
few	NA	TRBV12-3/TRBV12-4	TRBJ1-1	TGTGCCAGCAGTTTAGCGCCTCGGGTCGAAGCTTTCTTT	CASSLAPRVEAFF
few	NA	TRBV20-1	TRBJ1-2	TGCAGTGCTAGAGATGGAGGGGTTTGGTATGGCTACACCTTC	CSARDGGVWYGYTF
few	NA	TRBV4-2	TRBJ2-1	TGTGCCAGCAGCCCAGCCCCGGCGCCAGCTTACAATGAGCAGTTCTTC	CASSPAPAPAYNEQFF
NA	NA	TRBV6-8	TRBJ2-3	TGTGCCAGCAGTTACGCCCAGTCCCTCGCAGATACGCAGTATTTT	CASSYAQSLADTQYF
NA	NA	TRBV7-6	TRBJ2-2	TGTGTACAGGAGACGAACACCGGGGAGCTGTTTTTT	CVQETNTGELFF
few	TRBD2	TRBV15	TRBJ2-1	TGTGCCACCAGCAGAGGCCTGAGGCGGGGGGACAATGAGCAGTTCTTC	CATSRGLRRGDNEQFF
many	NA	TRBV21-1	TRBJ1-5	TGTGCCAGCAGCAAGGCTCCTGACCGGGACAGGGGCTCCGATAGCAATCAGCCCCAGCATTTT	CASSKAPDRDRGSDSNQPQHF
NA	NA	TRBV6-1	TRBJ1-1	TGTGCCAGCAGTGCATTCTACAGGGAGGGGAATGAAGCTTTCTTT	CASSAFYREGNEAFF
NA	NA	TRBV24-1	TRBJ2-2	TGTGCCACCAGTGATTGGGTCGGAAACACCGGGGAGCTGTTTTTT	CATSDWVGNTGELFF
many	NA	TRBV20-1	TRBJ2-1	TGCAGTGCTAGGACAGGCAGCGCTGGCTCCTACAATGAGCAGTTCTTC	CSARTGSAGSYNEQFF
many	NA	TRBV5-1	TRBJ1-2	TGCGCCAGCAGCTTGACAGAATTAGATGGCTACACCTTC	CASSLTELDGYTF
NA	NA	TRBV11-2	TRBJ2-1	TGTGCCAGCAGCTTTCAGGGAAACTACAATGAGCAGTTCTTC	CASSFQGNYNEQFF
many	NA	TRBV3-1	TRBJ1-4	TGTGCCAGCAGCCACTCAGTCTTTACTAATGAAAAACTGTTTTTT	CASSHSVFTNEKLFF
NA	TRBD1	TRBV12-3/TRBV12-4	TRBJ1-5	TGTGCCAGCAGTCCGGCCAGGACAGGGGTGCAGCCCCAGCATTTT	CASSPARTGVQPQHF
NA	NA	TRBV27	TRBJ1-1	TGTGCCAGCAGTTTTCGGCCCATGAACACTGAAGCTTTCTTT	CASSFRPMNTEAFF
many	TRBD1	TRBV11-3	TRBJ2-7	TGTGCCAGCAGCGTCGGACAGGAAGCGGACGAGCAGTACTTC	CASSVGQEADEQYF
NA	TRBD1	TRBV6-1	TRBJ2-2	TGTGCCAGCAGATGGGACAGGGGGCCCGGGGAGCTGTTTTTT	CASRWDRGPGELFF
few	NA	TRBV29-1	TRBJ1-1	TGCAGCGTCCGTGGGAGTTTGAGCACTGAAGCTTTCTTT	CSVRGSLSTEAFF
NA	TRBD1	TRBV7-9	TRBJ1-1	TGTGCCAGCAGCCCCACGACAGGGGGGCACACTGAAGCTTTCTTT	CASSPTTGGHTEAFF
few	TRBD2	TRBV20-1	TRBJ2-5	TGCAGTGCTGGCTTGTGGCGGGGGGATCAAGAGACCCAGTACTTC	CSAGLWRGDQETQYF
many	NA	TRBV19	TRBJ2-3	TGTGCCAGTAGTATAGATGGGACCAGCACAGATACGCAGTATTTT	CASSIDGTSTDTQYF
many	NA	TRBV20-1	TRBJ2-3	TGCAGTGCGTCGAGCGCGGTGGAGCCCCCCACAGATACGCAGTATTTT	CSASSAVEPPTDTQYF
few	NA	TRBV7-2	TRBJ1-4	TGTGCCAGCAGCTCCCTGGCGGGGGGCGAGGAAAAACTGTTTTTT	CASSSLAGGEEKLFF
few	TRBD1	TRBV7-9	TRBJ1-1	TGTGCCAGCAGCCCCCCTCTCGGGACAGGGGCGACGGAAACTGAAGCTTTCTTT	CASSPPLGTGATETEAFF
few	NA	TRBV29-1	TRBJ1-1	TGCAGCGTTGAAGAAGTTACCGGGTACACTGAAGCTTTCTTT	CSVEEVTGYTEAFF
few	NA	TRBV6-1	TRBJ1-1	TGTGCCAGCAGTGAACAGGGGCTGAGGACTGAAGCTTTCTTT	CASSEQGLRTEAFF
many	NA	TRBV29-1	TRBJ2-1	TGCAGCGGGGTGGATTACAATGAGCAGTTCTTC	CSGVDYNEQFF
many	TRBD1	TRBV14	TRBJ2-5	TGTGCCAGCAGCCCGACAGGGGGCTCGAGGAGAGAGACCCAGTACTTC	CASSPTGGSRRETQYF
NA	NA	TRBV20-1	TRBJ2-5	TGCAGTGCTAGAGATGCCGTAGAGACCCAGTACTTC	CSARDAVETQYF
few	NA	TRBV7-9	TRBJ2-1	TGTGCCAGCATTGTTCCCGGGGGCGAGAGCAATGAGCAGTTCTTC	CASIVPGGESNEQFF
many	NA	TRBV7-3	TRBJ2-1	TGTGCCAGCAGCGCCCTGGGGGGACATGAGCAGTTCTTC	CASSALGGHEQFF